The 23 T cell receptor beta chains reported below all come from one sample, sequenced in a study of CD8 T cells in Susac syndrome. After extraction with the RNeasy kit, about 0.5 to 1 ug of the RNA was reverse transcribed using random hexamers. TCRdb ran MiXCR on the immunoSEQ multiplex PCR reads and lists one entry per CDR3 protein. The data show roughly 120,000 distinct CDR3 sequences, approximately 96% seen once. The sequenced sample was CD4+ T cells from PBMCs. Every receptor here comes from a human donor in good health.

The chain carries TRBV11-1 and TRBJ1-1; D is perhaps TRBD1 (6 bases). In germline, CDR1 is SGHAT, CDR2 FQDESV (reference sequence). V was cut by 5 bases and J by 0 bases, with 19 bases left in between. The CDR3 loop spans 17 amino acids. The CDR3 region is CASSDERQDPLNTEAFF. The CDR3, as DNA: TGTGCCAGCAGCGACGAAAGACAGGACCCCCTGAACACTGAAGCTTTCTTT.

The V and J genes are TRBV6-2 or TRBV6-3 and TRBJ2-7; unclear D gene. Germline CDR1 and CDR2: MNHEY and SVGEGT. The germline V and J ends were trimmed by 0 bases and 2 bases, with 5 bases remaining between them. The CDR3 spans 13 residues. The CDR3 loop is CASSYSQPYEQYF. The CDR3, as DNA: TGTGCCAGCAGTTACTCGCAGCCCTACGAGCAGTACTTC.

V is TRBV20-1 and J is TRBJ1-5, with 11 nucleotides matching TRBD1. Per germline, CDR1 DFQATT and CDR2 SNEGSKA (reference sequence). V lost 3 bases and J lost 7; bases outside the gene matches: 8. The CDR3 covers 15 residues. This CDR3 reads CSASVGQGGGQPQHF. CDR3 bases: TGCAGTGCTAGTGTGGGACAGGGGGGGGGACAGCCCCAGCATTTT.

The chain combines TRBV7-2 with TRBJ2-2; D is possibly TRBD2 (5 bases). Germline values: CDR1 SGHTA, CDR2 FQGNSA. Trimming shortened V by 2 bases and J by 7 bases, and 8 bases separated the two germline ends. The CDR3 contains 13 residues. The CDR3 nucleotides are TGTGCCAGCAGCTTAAGAGCGGACGGGGAGCTGTTTTTT. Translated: CASSLRADGELFF.

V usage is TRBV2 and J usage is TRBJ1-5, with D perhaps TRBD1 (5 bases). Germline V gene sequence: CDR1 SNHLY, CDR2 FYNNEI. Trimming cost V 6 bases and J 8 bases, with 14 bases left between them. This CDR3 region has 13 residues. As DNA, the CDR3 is TGTGCCAGCAGCGGGACGGTTTGGAAGCCCCAGCATTTT. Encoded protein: CASSGTVWKPQHF.

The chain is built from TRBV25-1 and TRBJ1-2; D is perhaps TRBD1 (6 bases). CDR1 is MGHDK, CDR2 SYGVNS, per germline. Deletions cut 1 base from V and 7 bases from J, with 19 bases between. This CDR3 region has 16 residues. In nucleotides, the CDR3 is TGTGCCAGCAGTGAATCCCCGGACAGCTACACAGGTGGCTACACCTTC. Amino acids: CASSESPDSYTGGYTF.

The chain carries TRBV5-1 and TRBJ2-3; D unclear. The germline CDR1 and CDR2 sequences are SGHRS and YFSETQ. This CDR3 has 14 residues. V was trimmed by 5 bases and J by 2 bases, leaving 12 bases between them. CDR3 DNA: TGCGCCAGCAGAGGTATCACTAACACAGATACGCAGTATTTT. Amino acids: CASRGITNTDTQYF.

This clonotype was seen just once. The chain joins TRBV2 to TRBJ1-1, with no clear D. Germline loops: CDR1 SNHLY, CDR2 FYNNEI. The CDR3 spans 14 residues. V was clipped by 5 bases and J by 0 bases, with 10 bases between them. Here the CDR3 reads CASSSRTLNTEAFF. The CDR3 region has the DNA TGTGCCAGCAGTAGCAGAACTTTGAACACTGAAGCTTTCTTT.

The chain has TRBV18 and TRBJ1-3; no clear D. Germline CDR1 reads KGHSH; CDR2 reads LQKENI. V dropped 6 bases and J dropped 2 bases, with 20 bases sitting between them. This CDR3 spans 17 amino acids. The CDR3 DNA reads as TGTGCCAGCTCCCCTAGCACTGTTTCGGCGGCTGGAAACACCATATATTTT. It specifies CASSPSTVSAAGNTIYF.

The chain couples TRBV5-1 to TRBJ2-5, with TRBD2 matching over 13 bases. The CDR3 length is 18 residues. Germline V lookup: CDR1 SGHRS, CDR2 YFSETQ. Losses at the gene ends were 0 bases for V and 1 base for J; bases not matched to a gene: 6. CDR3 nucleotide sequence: TGCGCCAGCAGCTTGGCCCCGGGACTAGCGGGACTCCAAGAGACCCAGTACTTC. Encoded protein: CASSLAPGLAGLQETQYF.

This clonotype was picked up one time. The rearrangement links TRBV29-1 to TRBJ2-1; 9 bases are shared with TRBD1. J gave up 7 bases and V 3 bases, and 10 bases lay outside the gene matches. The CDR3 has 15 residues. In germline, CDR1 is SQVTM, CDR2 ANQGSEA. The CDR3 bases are TGCAGCGTTGATTCCCGGGACAGGGTGTGGAATGAGCAGTTCTTC. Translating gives CSVDSRDRVWNEQFF.

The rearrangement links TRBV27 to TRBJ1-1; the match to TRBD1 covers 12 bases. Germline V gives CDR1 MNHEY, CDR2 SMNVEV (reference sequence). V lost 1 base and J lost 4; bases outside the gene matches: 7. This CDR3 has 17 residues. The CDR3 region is CASSLFPGQGARTEAFF. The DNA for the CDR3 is TGTGCCAGCAGTTTATTCCCGGGACAGGGGGCTCGCACTGAAGCTTTCTTT.

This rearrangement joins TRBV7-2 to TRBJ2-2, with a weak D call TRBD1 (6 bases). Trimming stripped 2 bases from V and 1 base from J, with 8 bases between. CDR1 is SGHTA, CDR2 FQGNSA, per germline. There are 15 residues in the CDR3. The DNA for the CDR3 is TGTGCCAGCAGCTTAAGGACAGAGAACACCGGGGAGCTGTTTTTT. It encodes CASSLRTENTGELFF. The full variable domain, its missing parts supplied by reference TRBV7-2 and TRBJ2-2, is GAGVSQSPSNKVTEKGKDVELRCDPISGHTALYWYRQSLGQGLEFLIYFQGNSAPDKSGLPSDRFSAERTGGSVSTLTIQRTQQEDSAVYLCASSLRTENTGELFFGEGSRLTVL.

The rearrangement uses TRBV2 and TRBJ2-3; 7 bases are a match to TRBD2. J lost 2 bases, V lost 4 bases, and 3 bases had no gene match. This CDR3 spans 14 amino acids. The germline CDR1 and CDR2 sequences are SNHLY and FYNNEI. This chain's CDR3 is CASSGTSNTDTQYF. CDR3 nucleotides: TGTGCCAGCAGTGGGACTAGTAACACAGATACGCAGTATTTT.

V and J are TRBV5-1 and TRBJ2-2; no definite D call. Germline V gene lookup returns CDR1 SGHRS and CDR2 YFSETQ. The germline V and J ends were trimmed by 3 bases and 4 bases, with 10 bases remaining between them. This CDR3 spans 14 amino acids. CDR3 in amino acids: CASSSSTPTGELFF. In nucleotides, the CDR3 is TGCGCCAGCAGCTCGAGTACACCCACCGGGGAGCTGTTTTTT.

Here the CDR3 DNA reads TGTGCCAGCAGCTCCCGGACGTGGCAGGGGGCTGCTTTCTTT. This translates into CASSSRTWQGAAFF. V usage is TRBV5-8 and J usage is TRBJ1-1; 8 positions match TRBD1. CDR1 is SGHTS and CDR2 is YDEGEE in the germline V gene. This CDR3 comprises 14 residues. V dropped 3 bases and J dropped 11; count of bases not matched to a gene: 12.

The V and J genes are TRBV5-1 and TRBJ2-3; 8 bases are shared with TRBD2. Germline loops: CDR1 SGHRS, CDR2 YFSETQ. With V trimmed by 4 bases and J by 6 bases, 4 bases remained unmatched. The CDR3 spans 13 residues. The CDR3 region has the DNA TGCGCCAGCAGCATCCTAGCGGGCGATACGCAGTATTTT. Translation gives CASSILAGDTQYF.

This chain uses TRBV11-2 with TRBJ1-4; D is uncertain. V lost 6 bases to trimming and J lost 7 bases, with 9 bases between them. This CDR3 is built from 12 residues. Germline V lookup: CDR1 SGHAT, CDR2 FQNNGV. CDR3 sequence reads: CASSPGSEKLFF. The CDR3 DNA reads TGTGCCAGCAGTCCCGGGTCTGAAAAACTGTTTTTT. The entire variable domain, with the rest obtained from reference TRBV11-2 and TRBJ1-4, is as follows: EAGVAQSPRYKIIEKRQSVAFWCNPISGHATLYWYQQILGQGPKLLIQFQNNGVVDDSQLPKDRFSAERLKGVDSTLKIQPAKLEDSAVYLCASSPGSEKLFFGSGTQLSVL.

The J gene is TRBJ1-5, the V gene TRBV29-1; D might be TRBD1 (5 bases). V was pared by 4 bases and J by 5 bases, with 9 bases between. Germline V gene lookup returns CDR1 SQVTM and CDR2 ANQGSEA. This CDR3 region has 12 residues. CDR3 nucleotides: TGCAGCGTTGGAGGGGCCGATCAGCCCCAGCATTTT. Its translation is CSVGGADQPQHF.

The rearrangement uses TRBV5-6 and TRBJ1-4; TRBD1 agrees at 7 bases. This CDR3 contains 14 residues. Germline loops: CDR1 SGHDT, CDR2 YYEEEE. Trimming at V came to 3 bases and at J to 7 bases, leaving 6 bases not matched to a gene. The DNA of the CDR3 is TGTGCCAGCAGCTCCCGCACAGGGGTTGAAAAACTGTTTTTT. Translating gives CASSSRTGVEKLFF.

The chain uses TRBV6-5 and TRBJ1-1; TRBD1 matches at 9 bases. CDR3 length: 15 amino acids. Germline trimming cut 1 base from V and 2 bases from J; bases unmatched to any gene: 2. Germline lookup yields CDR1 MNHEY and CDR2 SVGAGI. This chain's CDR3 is CASSYWDRVNTEAFF. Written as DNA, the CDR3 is TGTGCCAGCAGTTACTGGGACAGGGTAAACACTGAAGCTTTCTTT.

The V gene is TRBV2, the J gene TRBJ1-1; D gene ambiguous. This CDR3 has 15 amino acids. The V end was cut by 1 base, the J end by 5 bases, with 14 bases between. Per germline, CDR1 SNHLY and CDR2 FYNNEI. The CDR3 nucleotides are TGTGCCAGCAGTGAAGAACAACCGGGGTCAACTGAAGCTTTCTTT. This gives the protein CASSEEQPGSTEAFF.

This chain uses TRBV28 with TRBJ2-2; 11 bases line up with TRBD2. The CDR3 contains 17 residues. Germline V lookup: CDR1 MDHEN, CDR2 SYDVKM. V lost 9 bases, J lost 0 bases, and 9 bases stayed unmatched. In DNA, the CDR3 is TGTGCCAGTAAAGGACTAGCGGGCGACTCGAACACCGGGGAGCTGTTTTTT. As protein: CASKGLAGDSNTGELFF.